The clone carrying this T cell receptor (beta chain) has just one count. Its specificity is not known. This sample stems from a study of T cell repertoires in cytomegalovirus infection. TCRdb passed the reads through MiXCR, listing each CDR3 protein once. This sample yields about 740,000 distinct CDR3 sequences, of which around 32% are seen a single time; 15% to 20% belongs to the top ten. CDR3 size: 13 residues. Per germline, CDR1 SNHLY and CDR2 FYNNEI. V lost 5 bases to trimming and J lost 4 bases, with 8 bases between them. The starting material was cultured PBMCs, obtained from culture after CMV antigen stimulation. This chain joins TRBV2 and TRBJ2-2; D is ambiguous. The sequence was obtained from a human donor in good health (CMV status not recorded). Some clones in this sample may be carry-over from other donors' samples. The CDR3 spells CASSKEGTGELFF. The CDR3, as DNA: TGTGCCAGCAGTAAGGAAGGCACCGGGGAGCTGTTTTTT.